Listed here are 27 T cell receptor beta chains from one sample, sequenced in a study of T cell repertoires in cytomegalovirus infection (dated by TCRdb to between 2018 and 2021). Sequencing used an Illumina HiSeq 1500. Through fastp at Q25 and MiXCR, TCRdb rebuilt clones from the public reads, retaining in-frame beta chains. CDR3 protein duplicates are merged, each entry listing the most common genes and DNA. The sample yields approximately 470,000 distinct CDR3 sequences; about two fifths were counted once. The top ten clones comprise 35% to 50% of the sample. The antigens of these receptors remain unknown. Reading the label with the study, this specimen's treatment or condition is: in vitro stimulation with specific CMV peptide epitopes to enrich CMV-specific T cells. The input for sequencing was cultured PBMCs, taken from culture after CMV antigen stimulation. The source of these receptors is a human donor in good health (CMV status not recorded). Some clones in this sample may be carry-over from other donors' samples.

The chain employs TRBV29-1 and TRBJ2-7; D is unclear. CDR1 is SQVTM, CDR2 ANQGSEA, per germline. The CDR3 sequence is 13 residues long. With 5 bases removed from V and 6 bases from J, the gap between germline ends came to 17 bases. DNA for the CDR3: TGCAGCGTTTGGACCCCCGTAGGCTTCGAGCAGTACTTC. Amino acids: CSVWTPVGFEQYF.

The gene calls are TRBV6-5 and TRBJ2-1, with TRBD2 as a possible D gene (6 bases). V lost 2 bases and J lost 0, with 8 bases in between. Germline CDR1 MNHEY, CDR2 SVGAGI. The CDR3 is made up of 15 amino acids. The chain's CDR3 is CASSYGGASYNEQFF. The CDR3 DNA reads TGTGCCAGCAGTTACGGCGGGGCCTCCTACAATGAGCAGTTCTTC.

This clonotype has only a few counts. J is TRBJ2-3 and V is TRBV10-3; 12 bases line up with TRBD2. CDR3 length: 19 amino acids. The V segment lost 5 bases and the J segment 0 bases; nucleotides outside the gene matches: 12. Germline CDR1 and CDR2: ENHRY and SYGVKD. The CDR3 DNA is TGTGCCATCAGTAACCCCGGGACTAGCGGGCGGCCGAGCACAGATACGCAGTATTTT. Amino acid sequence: CAISNPGTSGRPSTDTQYF.

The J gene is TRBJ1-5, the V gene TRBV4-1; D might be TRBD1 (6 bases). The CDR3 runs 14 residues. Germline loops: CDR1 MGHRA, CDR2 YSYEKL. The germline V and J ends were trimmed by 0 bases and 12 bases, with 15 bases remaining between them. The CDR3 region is CASSQEGSGENQHF. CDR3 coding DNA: TGCGCCAGCAGCCAAGAAGGGTCAGGGGAGAACCAGCATTTT.

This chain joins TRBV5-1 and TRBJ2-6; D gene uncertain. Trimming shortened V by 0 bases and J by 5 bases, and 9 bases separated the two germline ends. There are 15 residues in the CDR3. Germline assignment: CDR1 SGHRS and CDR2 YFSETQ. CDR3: CASSLALNRANVLTF. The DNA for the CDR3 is TGCGCCAGCAGCTTGGCCTTGAATAGGGCCAACGTCCTGACTTTC. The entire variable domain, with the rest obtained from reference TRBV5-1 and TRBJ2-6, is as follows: KAGVTQTPRYLIKTRGQQVTLSCSPISGHRSVSWYQQTPGQGLQFLFEYFSETQRNKGNFPGRFSGRQFSNSRSEMNVSTLELGDSALYLCASSLALNRANVLTFGAGSRLTVL.

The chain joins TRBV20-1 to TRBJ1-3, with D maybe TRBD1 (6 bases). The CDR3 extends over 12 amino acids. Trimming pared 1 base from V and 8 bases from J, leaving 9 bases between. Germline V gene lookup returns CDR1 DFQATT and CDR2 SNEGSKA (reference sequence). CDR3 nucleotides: TGCAGTGCTAGAGCAGGGGAACACACCATATATTTT. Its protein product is CSARAGEHTIYF.

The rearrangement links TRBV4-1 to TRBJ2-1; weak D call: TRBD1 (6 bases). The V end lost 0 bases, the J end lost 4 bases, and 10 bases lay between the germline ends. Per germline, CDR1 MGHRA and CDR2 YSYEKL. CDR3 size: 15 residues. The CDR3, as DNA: TGCGCCAGCAGCCAAGAAAGGACAGCTTACAATGAGCAGTTCTTC. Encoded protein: CASSQERTAYNEQFF.

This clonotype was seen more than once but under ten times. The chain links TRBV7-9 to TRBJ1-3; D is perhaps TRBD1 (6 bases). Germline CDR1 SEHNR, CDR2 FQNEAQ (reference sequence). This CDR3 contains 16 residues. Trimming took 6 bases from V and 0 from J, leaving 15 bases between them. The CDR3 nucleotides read TGTGCCAGCAGTACCGGGACACCGGACTCTGGAAACACCATATATTTT. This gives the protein CASSTGTPDSGNTIYF.

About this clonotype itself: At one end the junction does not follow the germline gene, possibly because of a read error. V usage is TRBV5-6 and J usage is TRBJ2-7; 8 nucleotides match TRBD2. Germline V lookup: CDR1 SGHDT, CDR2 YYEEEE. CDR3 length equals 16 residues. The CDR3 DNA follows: TGTGCCGGCAGCTTGGCCGTGAGCGGGAGAATCTACGAGCAGTACTTC. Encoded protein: CAGSLAVSGRIYEQYF.

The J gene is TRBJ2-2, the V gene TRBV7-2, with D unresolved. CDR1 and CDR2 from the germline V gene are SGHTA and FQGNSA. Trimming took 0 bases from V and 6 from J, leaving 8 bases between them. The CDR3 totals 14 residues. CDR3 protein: CASSLALNAGELFF. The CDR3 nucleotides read TGTGCCAGCAGCTTAGCACTAAATGCCGGGGAGCTGTTTTTT.

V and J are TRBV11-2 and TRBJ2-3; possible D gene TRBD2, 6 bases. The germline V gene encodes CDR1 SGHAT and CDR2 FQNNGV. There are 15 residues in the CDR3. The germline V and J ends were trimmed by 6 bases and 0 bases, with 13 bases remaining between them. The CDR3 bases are TGTGCCAGCAGTCACCCCGGGAGTAGCACAGATACGCAGTATTTT. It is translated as CASSHPGSSTDTQYF.

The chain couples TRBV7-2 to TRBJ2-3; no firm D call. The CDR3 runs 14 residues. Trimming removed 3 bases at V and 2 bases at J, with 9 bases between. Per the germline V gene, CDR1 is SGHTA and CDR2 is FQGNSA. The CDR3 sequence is CASSFLSSTDTQYF. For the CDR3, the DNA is TGTGCCAGCAGCTTCTTGTCTTCCACAGATACGCAGTATTTT. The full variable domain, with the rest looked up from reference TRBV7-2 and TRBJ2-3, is GAGVSQSPSNKVTEKGKDVELRCDPISGHTALYWYRQSLGQGLEFLIYFQGNSAPDKSGLPSDRFSAERTGGSVSTLTIQRTQQEDSAVYLCASSFLSSTDTQYFGPGTRLTVL.

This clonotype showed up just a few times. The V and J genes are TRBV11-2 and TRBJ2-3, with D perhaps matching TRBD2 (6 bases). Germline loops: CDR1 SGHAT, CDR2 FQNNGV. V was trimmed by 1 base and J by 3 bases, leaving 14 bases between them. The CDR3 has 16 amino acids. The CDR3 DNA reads TGTGCCAGCAGCTTAGGCCTAGCAGGGAGGACAGATACGCAGTATTTT. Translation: CASSLGLAGRTDTQYF.

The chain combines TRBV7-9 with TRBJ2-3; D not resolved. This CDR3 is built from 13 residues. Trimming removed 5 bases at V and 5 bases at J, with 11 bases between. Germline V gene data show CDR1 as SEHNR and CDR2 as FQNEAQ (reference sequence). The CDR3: CASSLSQLDTQYF. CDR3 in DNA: TGTGCCAGCAGCCTCTCGCAATTAGATACGCAGTATTTT.

For the CDR3, the DNA is TGTGCCAGCAGCTTAGCGAACGGAGTAGGACAGGGCTACACCTTC. Translating it yields CASSLANGVGQGYTF. The chain links TRBV7-4 to TRBJ1-2; possibly TRBD1 for D (6 bases). Germline V gene lookup returns CDR1 SGHVT and CDR2 SQSDAQ. The CDR3 contains 15 residues. V was cut by 0 bases and J by 8 bases, with 16 bases left in between.

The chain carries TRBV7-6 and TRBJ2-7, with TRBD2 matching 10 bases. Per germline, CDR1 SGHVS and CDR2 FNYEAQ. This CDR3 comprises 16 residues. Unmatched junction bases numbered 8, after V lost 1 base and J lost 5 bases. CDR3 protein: CASSLGFLAGANEQYF. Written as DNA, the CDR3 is TGTGCCAGCAGCTTAGGGTTCCTAGCGGGAGCCAACGAGCAGTACTTC. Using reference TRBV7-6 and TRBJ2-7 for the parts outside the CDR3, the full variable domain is GAGVSQSPRYKVTKRGQDVALRCDPISGHVSLYWYRQALGQGPEFLTYFNYEAQQDKSGLPNDRFSAERPEGSISTLTIQRTEQRDSAMYRCASSLGFLAGANEQYFGPGTRLTVT.

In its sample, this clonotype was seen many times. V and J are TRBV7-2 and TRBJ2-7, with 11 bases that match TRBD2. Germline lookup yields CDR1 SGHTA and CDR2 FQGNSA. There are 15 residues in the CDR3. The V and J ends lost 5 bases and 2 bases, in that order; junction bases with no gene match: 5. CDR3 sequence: CASSPRLAGPYEQYF. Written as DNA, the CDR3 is TGTGCCAGCAGCCCCCGACTAGCGGGACCCTACGAGCAGTACTTC.

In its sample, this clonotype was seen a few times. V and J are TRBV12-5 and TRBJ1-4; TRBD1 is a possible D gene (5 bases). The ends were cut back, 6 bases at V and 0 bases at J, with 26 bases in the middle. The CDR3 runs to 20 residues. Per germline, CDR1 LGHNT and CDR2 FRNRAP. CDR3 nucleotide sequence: TGTGCTAGTGGGACCATAGTAGACGGGACGGCATTTGCAACTAATGAAAAACTGTTTTTT. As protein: CASGTIVDGTAFATNEKLFF.

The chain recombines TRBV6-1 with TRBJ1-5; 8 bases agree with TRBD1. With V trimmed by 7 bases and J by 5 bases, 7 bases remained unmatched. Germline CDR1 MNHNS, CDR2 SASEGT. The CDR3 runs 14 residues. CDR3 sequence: CASTDRALYQPQHF. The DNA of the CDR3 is TGTGCCAGCACGGACAGGGCTTTGTATCAGCCCCAGCATTTT.

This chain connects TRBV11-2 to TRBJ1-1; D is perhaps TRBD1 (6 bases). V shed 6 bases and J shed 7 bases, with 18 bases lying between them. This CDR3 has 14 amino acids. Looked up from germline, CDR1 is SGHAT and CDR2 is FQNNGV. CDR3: CASRSLRGQHEAFF. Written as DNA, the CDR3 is TGTGCCAGCAGATCGCTCAGGGGACAACATGAAGCTTTCTTT.

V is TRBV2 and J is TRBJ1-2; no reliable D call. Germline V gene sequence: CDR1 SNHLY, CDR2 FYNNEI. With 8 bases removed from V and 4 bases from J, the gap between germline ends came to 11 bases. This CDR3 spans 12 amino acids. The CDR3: CASGEGIYGYTF. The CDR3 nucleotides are TGTGCCAGCGGGGAGGGCATCTATGGCTACACCTTC.

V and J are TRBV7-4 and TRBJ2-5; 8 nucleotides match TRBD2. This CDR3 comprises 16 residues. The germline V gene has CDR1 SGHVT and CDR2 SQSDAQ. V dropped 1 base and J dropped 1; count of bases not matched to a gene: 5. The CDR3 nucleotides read TGTGCCAGCAGCTTAGGACACAGCGGGGGCCAAGAGACCCAGTACTTC. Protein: CASSLGHSGGQETQYF.

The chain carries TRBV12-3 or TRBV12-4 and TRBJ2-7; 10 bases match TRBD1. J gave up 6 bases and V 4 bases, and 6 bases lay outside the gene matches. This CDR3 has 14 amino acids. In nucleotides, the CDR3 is TGTGCCAGCAGTTCCCGGGACAGGGGAGGCGAGCAGTACTTC. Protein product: CASSSRDRGGEQYF.

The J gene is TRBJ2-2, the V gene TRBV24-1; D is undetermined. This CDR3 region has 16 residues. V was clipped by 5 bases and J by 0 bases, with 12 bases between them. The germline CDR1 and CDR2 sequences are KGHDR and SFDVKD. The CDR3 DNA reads TGTGCCACCAGTGCCGGCCCAGCAGCGAACACCGGGGAGCTGTTTTTT. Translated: CATSAGPAANTGELFF.

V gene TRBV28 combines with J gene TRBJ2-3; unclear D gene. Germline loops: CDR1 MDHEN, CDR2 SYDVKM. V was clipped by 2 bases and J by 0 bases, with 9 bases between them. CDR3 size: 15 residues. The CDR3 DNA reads TGTGCCAGCAGTTTAACGGGTACTAGCACAGATACGCAGTATTTT. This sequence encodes CASSLTGTSTDTQYF. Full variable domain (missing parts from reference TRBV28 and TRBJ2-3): DVKVTQSSRYLVKRTGEKVFLECVQDMDHENMFWYRQDPGLGLRLIYFSYDVKMKEKGDIPEGYSVSREKKERFSLILESASTNQTSMYLCASSLTGTSTDTQYFGPGTRLTVL.

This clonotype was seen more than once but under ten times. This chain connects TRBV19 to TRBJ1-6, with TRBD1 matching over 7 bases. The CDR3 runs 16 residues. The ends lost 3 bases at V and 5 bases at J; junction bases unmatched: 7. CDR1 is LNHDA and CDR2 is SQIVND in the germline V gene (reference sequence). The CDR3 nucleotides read TGTGCCAGTAGTATTCGGGACAGCAGCAATAATTCACCCCTCCACTTT. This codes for CASSIRDSSNNSPLHF. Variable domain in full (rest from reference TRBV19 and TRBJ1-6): DGGITQSPKYLFRKEGQNVTLSCEQNLNHDAMYWYRQDPGQGLRLIYYSQIVNDFQKGDIAEGYSVSREKKESFPLTVTSAQKNPTAFYLCASSIRDSSNNSPLHFGNGTRLTVT.

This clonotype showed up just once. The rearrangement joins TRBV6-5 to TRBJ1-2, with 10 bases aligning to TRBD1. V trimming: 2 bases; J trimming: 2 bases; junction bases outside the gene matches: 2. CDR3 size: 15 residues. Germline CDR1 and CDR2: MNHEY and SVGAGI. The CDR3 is CASSYRDRGNYGYTF. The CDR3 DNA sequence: TGTGCCAGCAGTTACCGGGACAGGGGAAACTATGGCTACACCTTC.